Below are 20 T cell receptor beta chains sequenced from a single sample in a study of identical twins. TCRdb analysed the 5' RACE reads with MiXCR anew, one entry per CDR3 protein. The sample comprises around 1.7 million distinct CDR3 sequences, about 32% of which are singletons, and more than 0.25% rests with the top ten. The specimen sequenced was cord blood. The receptor set was obtained from a newborn girl in good health.

V and J are TRBV5-1 and TRBJ2-5; TRBD2 matches at 8 bases. The closer fit of TRBJ2-7 to the DNA end suggests the J call may be wrong. This CDR3 is 16 amino acids long. CDR1 is SGHRS and CDR2 is YFSETQ in the germline V gene. The CDR3 protein is CASSSSGSGPPYEQYF. In DNA, the CDR3 is TGCGCCAGCAGCTCGAGCGGGAGTGGGCCCCCCTACGAGCAGTACTTC.

The chain couples TRBV20-1 to TRBJ2-7, with D perhaps matching TRBD1 or TRBD2 (6 bases each). This CDR3 region has 11 residues. CDR1 and CDR2 (germline): DFQATT, SNEGSKA (reference sequence). V dropped 6 bases and J dropped 4 bases, with 10 bases sitting between them. For the CDR3, the DNA is TGCAGTGCAGAAGGGGGGTACGAGCAGTACTTC. Its translation is CSAEGGYEQYF.

This clonotype was detected only a few times. V is TRBV11-2 and J is TRBJ2-5; TRBD2 matches at 13 bases. The J call is doubtful: the DNA matches TRBJ2-7 better. The germline V gene encodes CDR1 SGHAT and CDR2 FQNNGV. This CDR3 has 16 residues. In nucleotides, the CDR3 is TGTGCCAGCAGCTTAGGTGGACTAGCGGGGGTCCACGAGCAGTACTTC. It encodes CASSLGGLAGVHEQYF.

Only a few counts were recorded for this clonotype. The chain couples TRBV12-3 or TRBV12-4 to TRBJ2-3, with a possible D match to TRBD2 (7 bases). V gave up 4 bases and J gave up 5 bases, with 19 bases separating them. This CDR3 is 16 amino acids long. CDR3 sequence (DNA): TGTGCCAGCAGTTACCCGGGGGCGGGAGAGGGAGATACGCAGTATTTT. This codes for CASSYPGAGEGDTQYF.

This clonotype was counted only a few times. J is TRBJ1-2 and V is TRBV2; D uncertain. From germline, CDR1 is SNHLY and CDR2 FYNNEI. The ends were cut back, 3 bases at V and 8 bases at J, with 7 bases in the middle. This CDR3 is 11 amino acids long. The DNA for the CDR3 is TGTGCCAGCAGTGACAGGCGCGGCTACACCTTC. Protein sequence: CASSDRRGYTF.

This clonotype was found many times. The junction shows a germline mismatch at one end, possibly a read error. V and J are TRBV7-9 and TRBJ1-2; D not resolved. There are 13 residues in the CDR3. Germline V CDR1 and CDR2: SEHNR, FQNEAQ (reference sequence). The CDR3 sequence: CASSLAQDYGYTF. DNA of the CDR3: TGTGCCAGCAGTTTAGCCCAGGACTATGGCTACACCTTC.

This clonotype was detected only a few times. The V gene is TRBV9, the J gene TRBJ1-6, with a tentative D call TRBD1 (5 bases). The germline gives CDR1 SGDLS, CDR2 YYNGEE. The CDR3 is 14 amino acids. V was clipped by 3 bases and J by 8 bases, with 12 bases between them. The CDR3 DNA sequence: TGTGCCAGCAGCGAGACAGTTAGGGATTCACCCCTCCACTTT. Amino acids: CASSETVRDSPLHF.

The chain recombines TRBV3-1 with TRBJ2-7; D is undetermined. V dropped 3 bases and J dropped 3 bases, with 15 bases sitting between them. Germline CDR1 reads LGHDT; CDR2 reads YNNKEL (reference sequence). There are 15 residues in the CDR3. DNA of the CDR3: TGTGCCAGCAGCCACTTACTTGATATAGGCTACGAGCAGTACTTC. It translates to CASSHLLDIGYEQYF.

The chain carries TRBV4-1 and TRBJ2-1; tentatively, D is TRBD1 or TRBD2 (5 bases each). V lost 1 base and J 6 bases, leaving 10 bases between the germline ends. This CDR3 comprises 14 residues. The germline gives CDR1 MGHRA, CDR2 YSYEKL. This chain's CDR3 is CASSQGAGTNEQFF. Written as DNA, the CDR3 is TGCGCCAGCAGCCAAGGTGCCGGGACCAATGAGCAGTTCTTC.

The chain employs TRBV12-3 or TRBV12-4 and TRBJ2-7; D ambiguous. The CDR3 is made up of 13 amino acids. V lost 5 bases and J 4 bases, leaving 12 bases between the germline ends. The CDR3 loop is CASSTHGFYEQYF. The CDR3 nucleotides are TGTGCCAGCAGTACCCACGGCTTTTACGAGCAGTACTTC.

The genes are TRBV4-1 and TRBJ2-7, with TRBD2 as a possible D gene (6 bases). The CDR3 has 16 residues. The ends were cut back, 4 bases at V and 2 bases at J, with 18 bases in the middle. From germline, CDR1 is MGHRA and CDR2 YSYEKL. The DNA for the CDR3 is TGCGCCAGCAGCCGTTTTGCCGGGACTGGGACCTACGAGCAGTACTTC. It codes for CASSRFAGTGTYEQYF.

V usage is TRBV2 and J usage is TRBJ1-1, with 7 bases that match TRBD1. Germline values: CDR1 SNHLY, CDR2 FYNNEI. V was pared by 3 bases and J by 1 base, with 5 bases of the junction left unmatched. The CDR3 contains 15 residues. CDR3: CASSDPTGENTEAFF. In nucleotides, the CDR3 is TGTGCCAGCAGTGATCCCACAGGGGAGAACACTGAAGCTTTCTTT.

This clonotype was observed a handful of times. V and J are TRBV12-3 or TRBV12-4 and TRBJ2-7, with 7 bases that match TRBD2. Trimming took 3 bases from V and 6 from J; bases not matched to a gene: 5. The CDR3 covers 13 residues. The CDR3 here is CASSFSRLAEQYF. DNA of the CDR3: TGTGCCAGCAGTTTTAGCCGACTAGCCGAGCAGTACTTC.

This clonotype was found a few times. V gene TRBV20-1 combines with J gene TRBJ1-5; TRBD1 matches at 8 bases. Germline V gene data show CDR1 as DFQATT and CDR2 as SNEGSKA (reference sequence). The CDR3 spans 12 residues. CDR3 loop: CSAYRGGQPQHF. The CDR3 nucleotides are TGCAGCGCATACAGGGGGGGCCAGCCCCAGCATTTT.

This clonotype was seen a handful of times. The chain recombines TRBV12-3 or TRBV12-4 with TRBJ1-5, with a tentative D call TRBD1 (5 bases). Trimming cost V 5 bases and J 5 bases, with 19 bases left between them. The CDR3 has 16 amino acids. The chain's CDR3 is CASSLWTGRGDQPQHF. The CDR3 nucleotides are TGTGCCAGCAGTCTCTGGACCGGGAGGGGTGATCAGCCCCAGCATTTT.

This clonotype was seen only once. A much larger clone differs by one base, so this may be a read error. This chain links TRBV28 with TRBJ2-1, with TRBD1 matching over 8 bases. The closer fit of TRBJ2-7 to the DNA end suggests the J call may be wrong. Germline-derived CDR1 and CDR2 are MDHEN and SYDVKM. This CDR3 region has 14 residues. The CDR3 region is CASGTGASYNEQYF. CDR3 in DNA: TGTGCCAGCGGGACAGGAGCTTCCTACAATGAGCAGTACTTC.

This clonotype was seen only a few times. The chain combines TRBV29-1 with TRBJ2-3, with 9 bases lining up with TRBD1. There are 14 residues in the CDR3. The germline gives CDR1 SQVTM, CDR2 ANQGSEA. The V segment lost 6 bases and the J segment 6 bases; nucleotides outside the gene matches: 10. CDR3 in amino acids: CSVRWTGARDTQYF. Here the CDR3 DNA reads TGCAGCGTGAGATGGACAGGGGCAAGGGATACGCAGTATTTT.

This chain joins TRBV20-1 and TRBJ2-4; no clear D. This CDR3 spans 16 amino acids. Germline V gene data show CDR1 as DFQATT and CDR2 as SNEGSKA (reference sequence). Trimming shortened V by 5 bases and J by 0 bases, and 17 bases separated the two germline ends. CDR3 nucleotide sequence: TGCAGTGCTGGCGGAGCCCCAATACTAGCCAAAAACATTCAGTACTTC. This codes for CSAGGAPILAKNIQYF.

This sequence joins TRBV6-2 or TRBV6-3 and TRBJ2-1; D remains ambiguous. CDR1 MNHEY and CDR2 SVGEGT come from the germline V gene. V was shortened by 6 bases and J by 4 bases, with 10 bases between the two germline ends. This CDR3 region has 13 residues. In nucleotides, the CDR3 is TGTGCCAGCAGAAATTCCGGATACAATGAGCAGTTCTTC. Protein sequence: CASRNSGYNEQFF.

Only a few counts were recorded for this clonotype. This sequence joins TRBV27 and TRBJ2-7; 7 bases fit TRBD1. The CDR3 spans 13 residues. CDR1 and CDR2 from the germline V gene are MNHEY and SMNVEV (reference sequence). The V gene end was trimmed by 9 bases and the J gene end by 3 bases; junction bases not matched to a gene: 8. CDR3 nucleotide sequence: TGTGCCAGTCAGCGGACAGGATACTACGAGCAGTACTTC. It encodes CASQRTGYYEQYF.